Sequencing of this TCR beta chain was carried out in a study of cytomegalovirus exposure and HLA in healthy donors. This PCR relied on a set of 60 Vbeta primers and 13 Jbeta primers. Produced via immunoSEQ multiplex PCR; TCRdb's table is partial and in-frame only. The sample gives 150,000 to 200,000 clones, roughly three quarters of which show up once; 4% to 5% is in the top ten. Trimming removed 5 bases from V and 10 bases from J, with 15 bases in between. The germline gives CDR1 SGHDT, CDR2 YYEEEE. The length of the CDR3 is 12 residues. General study results and limits: Across donors, most TCRs were seen rarely, yet some public ones were widespread. With further analysis later on, most CMV-associated TCR beta chains appeared HLA-restricted. Altogether, some 170 TCR beta chains were recorded as cytomegalovirus-associated. As was reported, the HLA-A and HLA-B alleles of most subjects were accurately predicted from TCR beta sequences.

About this clone: Its antigen is unidentified.

The V and J genes are TRBV5-6 and TRBJ1-1; no clear D. This clonotype originated in a man aged 18 to 30 in good health and CMV-seropositive. Material: PBMCs. Here the CDR3 DNA reads TGTGCCAGCAGTAACGTGAGAACTACAGCTTTCTTT. Translated: CASSNVRTTAFF.